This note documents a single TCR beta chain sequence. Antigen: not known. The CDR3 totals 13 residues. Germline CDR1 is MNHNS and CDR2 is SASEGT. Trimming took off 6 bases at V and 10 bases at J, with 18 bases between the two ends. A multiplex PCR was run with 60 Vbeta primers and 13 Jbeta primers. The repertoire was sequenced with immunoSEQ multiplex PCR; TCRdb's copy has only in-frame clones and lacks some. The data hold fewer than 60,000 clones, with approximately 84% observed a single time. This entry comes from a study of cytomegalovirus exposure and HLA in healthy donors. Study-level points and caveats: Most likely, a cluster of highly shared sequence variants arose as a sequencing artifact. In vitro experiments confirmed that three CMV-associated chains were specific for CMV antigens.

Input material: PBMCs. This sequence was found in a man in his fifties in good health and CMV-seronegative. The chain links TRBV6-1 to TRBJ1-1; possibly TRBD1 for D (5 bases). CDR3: CASRYQGRAGAFF. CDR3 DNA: TGTGCCAGCAGGTATCAGGGAAGAGCGGGAGCTTTCTTT.